What follows is one T cell receptor beta chain and its context. From germline, CDR1 is KGHSH and CDR2 LQKENI. Trimming took 0 bases from V and 6 from J, leaving 17 bases between them. CDR3 length: 17 amino acids. In the authors' workflow: The assay estimated nucleated cells by amplifying reference gene primers. Here immunoSEQ multiplex PCR was the method, and the copy in TCRdb shows in-frame clones only, minus some. V and J calls plus clone size are reproduced from that table; the DNA served to infer D and trimming. The table records some 190,000 clones, under 90% of them present only once. This entry belongs to a study of blood T cell repertoires in COVID-19. Overall study context: Both acute and convalescent COVID-19 samples were obtained from the United States, Italy and Spain. The analysed material was cDNA or gDNA that came from T cells, B-cell-depleted T cells, or PBMCs.

Patients of the Seattle cohort, enrolled during active infection, were followed longitudinally. The V gene is TRBV18, the J gene TRBJ2-2; TRBD1 might be the D (6 bases). The sample comprised peripheral blood. The sequence was collected from a woman at least 80 years old with COVID-19, enrolled during active disease. The CDR3 loop is CASSPPRPGQGSGELFF. CDR3 nucleotides: TGTGCCAGCTCACCACCAAGACCGGGACAAGGGTCCGGGGAGCTGTTTTTT.